This paragraph reports one TCR beta chain. Its antigen is still unknown. Profiling relied on immunoSEQ multiplex PCR, and the TCRdb table lists in-frame clones only, not all of them. The table has 40,000 to 45,000 clones, around 83% seen once. The data belong to a study of a mutant IDH1 vaccine in newly diagnosed glioma. V was cut by 1 base and J by 1 base, with 10 bases left in between. The CDR3 runs to 15 residues. CDR1 is MGHRA, CDR2 YSYEKL, per germline. Time point denoted: week 35, safety follow-up. The vaccine gave 300 ug of a 20-mer mutant IDH1 peptide subcutaneously per dose. This clonotype was sampled from a woman between 45 and 65 years old with glioma. The rearrangement uses TRBV4-1 and TRBJ2-5; D call uncertain. The specimen comprised PBMCs, sampled from a glioma patient whose treatment included an IDH1 peptide vaccine. CDR3 bases: TGCGCCAGCAGCCAAGCTTCGCGTAGCCAAGAGACCCAGTACTTC. It is translated as CASSQASRSQETQYF.